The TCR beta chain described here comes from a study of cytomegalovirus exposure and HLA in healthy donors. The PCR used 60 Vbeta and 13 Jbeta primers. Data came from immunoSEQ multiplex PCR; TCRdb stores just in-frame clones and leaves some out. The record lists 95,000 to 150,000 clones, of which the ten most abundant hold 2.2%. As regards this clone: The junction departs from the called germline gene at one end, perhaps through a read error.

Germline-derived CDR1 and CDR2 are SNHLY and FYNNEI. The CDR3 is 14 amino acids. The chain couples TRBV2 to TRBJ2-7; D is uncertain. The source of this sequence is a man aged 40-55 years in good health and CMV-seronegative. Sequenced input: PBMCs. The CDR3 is CVSHGSGAGYEQYF. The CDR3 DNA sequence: TGTGTCAGCCATGGCTCCGGAGCCGGGTACGAGCAGTACTTC.